Presented here are 30 T cell receptor beta chains from one specimen sequenced in a study of PD-1 blockade in classical Hodgkin lymphoma. The assay was immunoSEQ multiplex PCR, and TCRdb's table has in-frame clones only and misses some. This table has roughly 60,000 clones, about 90% appearing once. Time point described: cycle 4 day 1 (C4D1), after six to seven weeks of nivolumab. No patient escaped relapse after autologous stem cell transplantation, and brentuximab vedotin exposure varied. The sample in question was peripheral blood mononuclear cells (PBMCs), obtained before the fourth cycle of nivolumab. These receptors were obtained from a human donor with classical Hodgkin lymphoma.

The chain links TRBV2 to TRBJ1-5; D gene uncertain. Per the germline V gene, CDR1 is SNHLY and CDR2 is FYNNEI. The CDR3 runs 12 residues. Trimming took 8 bases from V and 6 from J, leaving 11 bases between them. Here the CDR3 reads CASRHSGQPQHF. The CDR3 coding sequence is TGTGCCAGCCGCCATAGCGGTCAGCCCCAGCATTTT.

This chain joins TRBV7-2 and TRBJ2-2; possible D gene TRBD2, 5 bases. The CDR3 covers 15 residues. Germline lookup yields CDR1 SGHTA and CDR2 FQGNSA. V was pared by 5 bases and J by 3 bases, with 13 bases between. The CDR3 loop is CASSPSSAYTGELFF. CDR3 in DNA: TGTGCCAGCAGCCCCAGTAGCGCGTACACCGGGGAGCTGTTTTTT.

This chain joins TRBV28 and TRBJ1-1, with D hard to call. V lost 4 bases, J lost 0 bases, and 9 bases lay in between. Germline V gene data show CDR1 as MDHEN and CDR2 as SYDVKM. The CDR3 is 14 amino acids. The CDR3 here is CASSSATLNTEAFF. In nucleotides, the CDR3 is TGTGCCAGCAGTTCCGCGACATTGAACACTGAAGCTTTCTTT.

The rearrangement joins TRBV7-9 to TRBJ1-1; D call uncertain. The CDR3 runs 16 residues. Trimming left V 5 bases short and J 1 base short, with 17 bases between. Germline V gene lookup returns CDR1 SEHNR and CDR2 FQNEAQ (reference sequence). As DNA, the CDR3 is TGTGCCAGCAGCCCACAAGCCTGGGGTGGGAACACTGAAGCTTTCTTT. Amino acid sequence: CASSPQAWGGNTEAFF.

J is TRBJ1-6 and V is TRBV10-1; no reliable D call. Trimming left V 0 bases short and J 10 bases short, with 7 bases between. Germline CDR1 is WNHNN and CDR2 is SYGVQD (reference sequence). The length of the CDR3 is 13 residues. CDR3 protein: CASSESRGSPLHF. CDR3 nucleotide sequence: TGCGCCAGCAGTGAGTCGCGGGGATCACCCCTCCACTTT.

The rearrangement uses TRBV6-6 and TRBJ1-1; tentatively, D is TRBD1 (5 bases). The V gene's germline CDR1 is MNHNY and CDR2 SVGAGI (reference sequence). V was pared by 4 bases and J by 2 bases, with 8 bases between. The CDR3 totals 13 residues. CDR3 DNA sequence: TGTGCCAGCAGTTGGGGGGTTAACACTGAAGCTTTCTTT. Protein sequence: CASSWGVNTEAFF.

V and J are TRBV30 and TRBJ2-5, with D hard to call. V was clipped by 5 bases and J by 1 base, with 8 bases between them. The germline gives CDR1 GTSNPN, CDR2 SVGIG (reference sequence). The CDR3 runs to 12 residues. The CDR3 sequence: CAWVPIQETQYF. Here the CDR3 DNA reads TGTGCCTGGGTGCCAATCCAAGAGACCCAGTACTTC.

This clone has more than one count but fewer than ten. The chain employs TRBV6-1 and TRBJ1-1; a weak D match, TRBD1 (5 bases). Germline V gives CDR1 MNHNS, CDR2 SASEGT. This CDR3 has 13 residues. Trimming cost V 3 bases and J 5 bases, with 10 bases left between them. CDR3 sequence: CASSDGAGTEAFF. The CDR3 DNA sequence: TGTGCCAGCAGTGACGGGGCCGGGACTGAAGCTTTCTTT.

This clone has just a few counts. This sequence joins TRBV30 and TRBJ1-6; maybe TRBD1 (5 bases). Germline-derived CDR1 and CDR2 are GTSNPN and SVGIG (reference sequence). V was pared by 7 bases and J by 6 bases, with 16 bases between. This CDR3 has 14 residues. In DNA form, the CDR3 reads TGTGCCTCCACGGATCGGGGACCTAATTCACCCCTCCACTTT. It specifies CASTDRGPNSPLHF. The full variable domain, rest sourced from reference TRBV30 and TRBJ1-6, is SQTIHQWPATLVQPVGSPLSLECTVEGTSNPNLYWYRQAAGRGLQLLFYSVGIGQISSEVPQNLSASRPQDRQFILSSKKLLLSDSGFYLCASTDRGPNSPLHFGNGTRLTVT.

The chain has TRBV5-1 and TRBJ2-4, with D uncertain. The CDR3 has 16 amino acids. Germline CDR1 SGHRS, CDR2 YFSETQ. With 2 bases removed from V and 0 bases from J, the gap between germline ends came to 12 bases. CDR3 DNA: TGCGCCAGCAGCTTTGCACCTATAGTAGCCAAAAACATTCAGTACTTC. It yields the protein CASSFAPIVAKNIQYF.

About this clone itself: One junction end does not reproduce the germline sequence, and a read error may be involved. The V and J genes are TRBV2 and TRBJ2-4; 9 positions match TRBD2. The CDR3 length is 16 residues. Germline loops: CDR1 SNHLY, CDR2 FYNNEI. CDR3 loop: CASSEGIAGEKNIQYF. As DNA, the CDR3 is TGTGCCAGCAGCGAAGGCATAGCGGGGGAGAAAAACATTCAGTACTTC.

The rearrangement joins TRBV7-6 to TRBJ2-6, with D hard to call. The germline V gene encodes CDR1 SGHVS and CDR2 FNYEAQ. V dropped 4 bases and J dropped 1 base, with 2 bases sitting between them. This CDR3 comprises 13 residues. The chain's CDR3 is CASSSSGANVLTF. As DNA, the CDR3 is TGTGCCAGCAGCTCATCTGGGGCCAACGTCCTGACTTTC.

The chain is built from TRBV4-2 and TRBJ2-5; 10 nucleotides agree with TRBD2. This CDR3 has 15 amino acids. Germline-derived CDR1 and CDR2 are LGHNA and YNFKEQ. V trimming: 4 bases; J trimming: 0 bases; junction bases outside the gene matches: 2. CDR3 protein: CASSPSGGDQETQYF. CDR3 in DNA: TGTGCCAGCAGCCCTAGCGGGGGTGACCAAGAGACCCAGTACTTC.

This rearrangement joins TRBV29-1 to TRBJ1-2; a weak D match, TRBD1 (6 bases). V was clipped by 4 bases and J by 2 bases, with 26 bases between them. Germline V lookup: CDR1 SQVTM, CDR2 ANQGSEA. This CDR3 has 18 amino acids. CDR3: CSVVQTWGANSPNYGYTF. The CDR3 coding sequence is TGCAGCGTTGTACAAACATGGGGGGCCAATTCCCCAAACTATGGCTACACCTTC.

This rearrangement joins TRBV9 to TRBJ1-4; D unclear. Germline assignment: CDR1 SGDLS and CDR2 YYNGEE. The CDR3 consists of 14 residues. Trimming shortened V by 0 bases and J by 7 bases, and 10 bases separated the two germline ends. CDR3 in amino acids: CASSVGGFGEKLFF. CDR3 in DNA: TGTGCCAGCAGCGTAGGAGGGTTTGGTGAAAAACTGTTTTTT.

The rearrangement links TRBV27 to TRBJ1-2, with D maybe TRBD1 (6 bases). Trimming stripped 6 bases from V and 4 bases from J, with 15 bases between. Looked up from germline, CDR1 is MNHEY and CDR2 is SMNVEV (reference sequence). This CDR3 spans 14 amino acids. This CDR3 reads CASRSNPDSYGYTF. CDR3 nucleotide sequence: TGTGCCAGCAGATCAAACCCGGACAGCTATGGCTACACCTTC.

V usage is TRBV6-1 and J usage is TRBJ2-1, with a tentative D call TRBD1 (5 bases). Per germline, CDR1 MNHNS and CDR2 SASEGT. The length of the CDR3 is 14 residues. Trimming took off 10 bases at V and 9 bases at J, with 22 bases between the two ends. In DNA form, the CDR3 reads TGTGCCACCTTCACAATTGGGGCAGTTACTGAGCAGTTCTTC. As protein: CATFTIGAVTEQFF.

This clone was observed a handful of times. The V and J genes are TRBV7-9 and TRBJ2-1; 7 bases fit TRBD2. J was trimmed by 4 bases and V by 3 bases; bases with no gene match: 3. The CDR3 has 14 residues. Germline CDR1 SEHNR, CDR2 FQNEAQ (reference sequence). The CDR3 sequence: CASSLLADYNEQFF. The CDR3 DNA is TGTGCCAGCAGCTTGCTAGCGGATTACAATGAGCAGTTCTTC. Full variable domain (missing parts from reference TRBV7-9 and TRBJ2-1): DTGVSQNPRHKITKRGQNVTFRCDPISEHNRLYWYRQTLGQGPEFLTYFQNEAQLEKSRLLSDRFSAERPKGSFSTLEIQRTEQGDSAMYLCASSLLADYNEQFFGPGTRLTVL.

The chain has TRBV7-2 and TRBJ2-1; no reliable D call. The CDR3 spans 11 residues. Germline-derived CDR1 and CDR2 are SGHTA and FQGNSA. Deletions cut 5 bases from V and 9 bases from J, with 8 bases between. DNA for the CDR3: TGTGCCAGCAGCCCGCCGGGTGAGCAGTTCTTC. As protein: CASSPPGEQFF.

The genes are TRBV30 and TRBJ2-2; weak D call: TRBD1 (5 bases). Trimming took 1 base from V and 1 from J, leaving 7 bases between them. This CDR3 region has 14 residues. CDR1 and CDR2 (germline): GTSNPN, SVGIG (reference sequence). CDR3 nucleotides: TGTGCCTGGAGTGGCACAGGGAACACCGGGGAGCTGTTTTTT. Amino acid sequence: CAWSGTGNTGELFF.

This rearrangement joins TRBV10-1 to TRBJ1-2, with D hard to call. Deletions cut 0 bases from V and 5 bases from J, with 7 bases between. The CDR3 length is 13 residues. Germline CDR1 and CDR2: WNHNN and SYGVQD (reference sequence). CDR3 in amino acids: CASSESRIYGYTF. The DNA of the CDR3 is TGCGCCAGCAGTGAGTCACGGATATATGGCTACACCTTC.

This clone is a singleton in its sample. J is TRBJ2-7 and V is TRBV10-3, with 7 bases aligning to TRBD1. J was trimmed by 4 bases and V by 3 bases; bases with no gene match: 3. The CDR3 extends over 13 amino acids. The germline V gene encodes CDR1 ENHRY and CDR2 SYGVKD. CDR3 DNA: TGTGCCATCAGTGAACGGGACAGTTACGAGCAGTACTTC. Translation: CAISERDSYEQYF.

The CDR3 here is CASSLGTSVGELFF. The CDR3 coding sequence is TGTGCCAGCAGCTTAGGGACTAGCGTCGGGGAGCTGTTTTTT. The chain is built from TRBV5-6 and TRBJ2-2; 10 bases are a match to TRBD2. The length of the CDR3 is 14 residues. Germline V gene data show CDR1 as SGHDT and CDR2 as YYEEEE. After removal of 2 bases from V and 7 bases from J, the junction contained 2 bases not matched to a gene.

The chain's CDR3 is CASSQGEVSSYEQYF. In DNA form, the CDR3 reads TGTGCCAGCTCACAGGGAGAGGTGAGCTCCTACGAGCAGTACTTC. The chain uses TRBV18 and TRBJ2-7, with D possibly TRBD2 on 5 matching bases. With 4 bases removed from V and 0 bases from J, the gap between germline ends came to 13 bases. Germline values: CDR1 KGHSH, CDR2 LQKENI. The CDR3 covers 15 residues.

The chain links TRBV4-1 to TRBJ1-6; possible D gene TRBD1, 5 bases. The germline V and J ends were trimmed by 2 bases and 10 bases, with 15 bases remaining between them. The germline gives CDR1 MGHRA, CDR2 YSYEKL. The CDR3 runs 15 residues. This CDR3 is CASSQNSLPGSPLHF. In DNA, the CDR3 is TGCGCCAGCAGCCAAAACAGCTTGCCAGGGTCACCCCTCCACTTT.

The rearrangement links TRBV2 to TRBJ2-1, with D tentatively TRBD1 or TRBD2 (5 bases each). The germline CDR1 and CDR2 sequences are SNHLY and FYNNEI. The CDR3 covers 10 residues. The V end was cut by 6 bases, the J end by 9 bases, with 6 bases between. The DNA for the CDR3 is TGTGCCAGCAGGGGGACTGAGCAGTTCTTC. It is translated as CASRGTEQFF.

The chain recombines TRBV11-2 with TRBJ2-1, with D perhaps matching TRBD2 (6 bases). V dropped 2 bases and J dropped 4 bases, with 18 bases sitting between them. CDR1 and CDR2 from the germline V gene are SGHAT and FQNNGV. The CDR3 has 17 amino acids. CDR3 sequence reads: CASSLTGVQEGYNEQFF. The DNA of the CDR3 is TGTGCCAGCAGCTTAACGGGGGTGCAGGAAGGGTACAATGAGCAGTTCTTC.

The chain carries TRBV9 and TRBJ1-6; tentative D call: TRBD1 (5 bases). Germline-derived CDR1 and CDR2 are SGDLS and YYNGEE. The V and J ends lost 4 bases and 9 bases respectively, with 20 bases between them. The CDR3 consists of 16 residues. The CDR3 DNA is TGTGCCAGCAGCCCGACGACAGTGGGGGATAGTTCACCCCTCCACTTT. It translates to CASSPTTVGDSSPLHF.

The V and J genes are TRBV5-6 and TRBJ2-1; D might be TRBD2 (5 bases). Germline-derived CDR1 and CDR2 are SGHDT and YYEEEE. The CDR3 length is 15 residues. Trimming took off 10 bases at V and 0 bases at J, with 17 bases between the two ends. The DNA of the CDR3 is TGTGCCCATGGCGGCGGGCCGAGCTCCTACAATGAGCAGTTCTTC. The encoded protein is CAHGGGPSSYNEQFF. The whole variable domain, filled in from reference TRBV5-6 and TRBJ2-1, reads DAGVTQSPTHLIKTRGQQVTLRCSPKSGHDTVSWYQQALGQGPQFIFQYYEEEERQRGNFPDRFSGHQFPNYSSELNVNALLLGDSALYLCAHGGGPSSYNEQFFGPGTRLTVL.

With respect to this clone: Its ends do not fully match the called genes, so a read error is possible. The chain links TRBV5-6 to TRBJ2-2; 11 bases line up with TRBD2. CDR1 and CDR2 (germline): SGHDT, YYEEEE. CDR3 length: 15 residues. The chain's CDR3 is CAGSLLAGADGELFF. In nucleotides, the CDR3 is TGTGCCGGCAGCTTACTAGCGGGGGCTGACGGGGAGCTGTTTTTT.